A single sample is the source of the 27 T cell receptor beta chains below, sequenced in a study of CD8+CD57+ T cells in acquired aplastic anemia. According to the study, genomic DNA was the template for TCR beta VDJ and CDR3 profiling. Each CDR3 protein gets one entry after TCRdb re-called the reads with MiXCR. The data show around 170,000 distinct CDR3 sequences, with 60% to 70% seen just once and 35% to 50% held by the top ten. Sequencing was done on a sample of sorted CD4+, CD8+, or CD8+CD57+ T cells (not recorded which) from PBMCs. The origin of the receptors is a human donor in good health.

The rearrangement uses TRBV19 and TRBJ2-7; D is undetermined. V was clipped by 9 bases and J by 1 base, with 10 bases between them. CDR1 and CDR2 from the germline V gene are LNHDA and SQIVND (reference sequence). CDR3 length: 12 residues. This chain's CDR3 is CASSVPSYEQYF. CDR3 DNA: TGTGCCAGCAGTGTTCCATCCTACGAGCAGTACTTC.

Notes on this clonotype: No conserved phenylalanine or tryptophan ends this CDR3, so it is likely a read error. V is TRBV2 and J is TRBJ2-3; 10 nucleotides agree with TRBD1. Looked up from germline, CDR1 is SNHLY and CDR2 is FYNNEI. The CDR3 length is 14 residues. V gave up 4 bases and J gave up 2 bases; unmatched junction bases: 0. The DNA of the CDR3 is TGTGCCAGCAGTGGACAGGGGGCCACAGATACGCAGTATGTT. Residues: CASSGQGATDTQYV.

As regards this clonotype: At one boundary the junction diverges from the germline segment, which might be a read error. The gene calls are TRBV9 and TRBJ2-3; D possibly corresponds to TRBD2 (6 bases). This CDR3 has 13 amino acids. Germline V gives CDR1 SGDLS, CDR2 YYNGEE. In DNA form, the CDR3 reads TGTGCCAGCAGCGACCCTAGAGGCGGCGGGATCAGTTTT. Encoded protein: CASSDPRGGGISF.

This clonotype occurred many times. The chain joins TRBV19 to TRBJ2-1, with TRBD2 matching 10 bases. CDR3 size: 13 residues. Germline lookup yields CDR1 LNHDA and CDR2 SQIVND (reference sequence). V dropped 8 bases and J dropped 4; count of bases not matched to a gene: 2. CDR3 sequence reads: CASGTSVYNEQFF. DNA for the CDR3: TGTGCCAGTGGGACTAGCGTTTACAATGAGCAGTTCTTC.

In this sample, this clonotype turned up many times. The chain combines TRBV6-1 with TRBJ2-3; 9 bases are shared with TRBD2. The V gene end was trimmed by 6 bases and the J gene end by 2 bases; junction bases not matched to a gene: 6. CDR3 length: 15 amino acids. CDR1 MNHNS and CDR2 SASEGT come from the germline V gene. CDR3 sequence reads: CASRIAGVPTDTQYF. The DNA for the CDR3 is TGTGCCAGCAGGATAGCGGGGGTACCCACAGATACGCAGTATTTT.

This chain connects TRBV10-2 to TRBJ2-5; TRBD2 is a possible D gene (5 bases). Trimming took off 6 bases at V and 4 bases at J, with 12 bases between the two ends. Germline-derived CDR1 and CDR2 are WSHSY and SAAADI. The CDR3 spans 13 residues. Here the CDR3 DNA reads TGCGCCAGCAGGAGGACTCATCGAGAGACCCAGTACTTC. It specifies CASRRTHRETQYF.

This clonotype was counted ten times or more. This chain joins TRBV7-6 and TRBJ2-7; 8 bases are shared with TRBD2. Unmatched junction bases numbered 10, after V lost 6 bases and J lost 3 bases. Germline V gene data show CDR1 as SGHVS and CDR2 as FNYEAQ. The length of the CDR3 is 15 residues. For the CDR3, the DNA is TGTGCCAGCAGTCCCTTAGCGGGGCCGTTCTACGAGCAGTACTTC. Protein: CASSPLAGPFYEQYF.

DNA of the CDR3: TGTGCCAGTAGTATACGGACAGGGGGCGTAAATACGCAGTATTTT. This encodes CASSIRTGGVNTQYF. The chain has TRBV19 and TRBJ2-3, with TRBD1 matching over 11 bases. Germline V lookup: CDR1 LNHDA, CDR2 SQIVND (reference sequence). CDR3 length: 15 residues. The J segment lost 7 bases and the V segment lost 2 bases, leaving 5 bases of the junction unmatched.

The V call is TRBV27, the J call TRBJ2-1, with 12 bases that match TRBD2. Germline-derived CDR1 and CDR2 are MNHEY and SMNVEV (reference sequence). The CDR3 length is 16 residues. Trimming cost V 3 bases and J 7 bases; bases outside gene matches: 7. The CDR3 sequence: CASSFTGLAGPNEQFF. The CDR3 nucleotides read TGTGCCAGCAGTTTCACCGGACTAGCGGGGCCAAATGAGCAGTTCTTC.

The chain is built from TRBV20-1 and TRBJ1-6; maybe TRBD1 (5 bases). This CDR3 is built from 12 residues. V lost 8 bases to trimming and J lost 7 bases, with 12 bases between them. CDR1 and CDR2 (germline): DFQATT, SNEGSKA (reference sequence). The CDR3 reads CSLGRANSPLHF. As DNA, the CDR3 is TGCAGTCTGGGCAGGGCAAATTCACCCCTCCACTTT.

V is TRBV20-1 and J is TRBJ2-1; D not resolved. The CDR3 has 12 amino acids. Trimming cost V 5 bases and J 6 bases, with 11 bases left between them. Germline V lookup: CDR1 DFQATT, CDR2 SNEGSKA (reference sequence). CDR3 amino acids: CSAGRTCNEQFF. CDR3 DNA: TGCAGTGCTGGGCGGACCTGCAATGAGCAGTTCTTC.

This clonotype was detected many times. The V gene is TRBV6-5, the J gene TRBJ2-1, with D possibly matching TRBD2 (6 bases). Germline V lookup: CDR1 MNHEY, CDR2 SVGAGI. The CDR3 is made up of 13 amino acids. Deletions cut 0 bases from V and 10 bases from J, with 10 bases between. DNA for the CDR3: TGTGCCAGCAGTTACTCATGGAGGGAGGAGCAGTTCTTC. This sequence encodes CASSYSWREEQFF.

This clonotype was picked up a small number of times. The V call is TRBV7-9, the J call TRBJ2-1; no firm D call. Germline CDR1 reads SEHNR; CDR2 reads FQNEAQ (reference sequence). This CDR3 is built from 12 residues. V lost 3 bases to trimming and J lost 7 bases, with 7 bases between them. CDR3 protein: CASSFKGNEQFF. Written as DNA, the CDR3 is TGTGCCAGCAGCTTCAAGGGAAATGAGCAGTTCTTC.

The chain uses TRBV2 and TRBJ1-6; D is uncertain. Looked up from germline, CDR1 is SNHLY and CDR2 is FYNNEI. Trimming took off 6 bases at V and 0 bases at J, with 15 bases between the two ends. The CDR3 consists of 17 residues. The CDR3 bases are TGTGCCAGCAGCTACGGACGGACTAGCTCCTATAATTCACCCCTCCACTTT. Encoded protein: CASSYGRTSSYNSPLHF.

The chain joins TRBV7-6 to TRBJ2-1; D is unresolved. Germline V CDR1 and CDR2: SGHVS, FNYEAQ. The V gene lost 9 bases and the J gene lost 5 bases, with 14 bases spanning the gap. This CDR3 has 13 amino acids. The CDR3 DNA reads TGTGCCAGTACCGGAACCAATGACAATGAGCAGTTCTTC. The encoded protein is CASTGTNDNEQFF.

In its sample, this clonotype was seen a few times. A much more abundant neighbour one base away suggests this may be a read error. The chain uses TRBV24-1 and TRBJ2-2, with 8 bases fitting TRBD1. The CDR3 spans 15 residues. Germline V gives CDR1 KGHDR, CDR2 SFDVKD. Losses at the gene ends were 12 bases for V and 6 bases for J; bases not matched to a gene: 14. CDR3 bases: TGTGCCTGGAAAACCGGGACAGGTGACGCCGGGGAGCTGTTTTTT. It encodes CAWKTGTGDAGELFF.

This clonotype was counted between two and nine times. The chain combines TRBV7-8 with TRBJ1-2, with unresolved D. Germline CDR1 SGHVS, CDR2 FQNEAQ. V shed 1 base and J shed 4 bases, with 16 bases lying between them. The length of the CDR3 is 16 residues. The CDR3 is CASSLGTMAGSYGYTF. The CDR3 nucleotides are TGTGCCAGCAGCTTAGGAACCATGGCGGGAAGCTATGGCTACACCTTC.

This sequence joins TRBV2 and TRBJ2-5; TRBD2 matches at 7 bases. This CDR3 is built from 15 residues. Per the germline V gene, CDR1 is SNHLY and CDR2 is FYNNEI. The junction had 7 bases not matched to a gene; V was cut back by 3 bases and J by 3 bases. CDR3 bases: TGTGCCAGCAGTGAGGGGGGAGCGGGGAAAGAGACCCAGTACTTC. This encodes CASSEGGAGKETQYF.

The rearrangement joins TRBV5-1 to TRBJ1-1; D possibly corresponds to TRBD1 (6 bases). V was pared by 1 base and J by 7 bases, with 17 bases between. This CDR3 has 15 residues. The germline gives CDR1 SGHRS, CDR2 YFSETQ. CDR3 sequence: CASSLLQGRGDEAFF. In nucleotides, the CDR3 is TGCGCCAGCAGCTTGTTGCAGGGGAGGGGAGATGAAGCTTTCTTT.

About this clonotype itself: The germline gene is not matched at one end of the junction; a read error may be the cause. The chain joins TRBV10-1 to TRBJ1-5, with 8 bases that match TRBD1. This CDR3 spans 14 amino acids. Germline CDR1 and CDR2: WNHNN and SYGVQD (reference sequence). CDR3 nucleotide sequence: TGTGCCATCAGTGCGACAGGGGATGAGCAGCCCCAGCATTTT. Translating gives CAISATGDEQPQHF.

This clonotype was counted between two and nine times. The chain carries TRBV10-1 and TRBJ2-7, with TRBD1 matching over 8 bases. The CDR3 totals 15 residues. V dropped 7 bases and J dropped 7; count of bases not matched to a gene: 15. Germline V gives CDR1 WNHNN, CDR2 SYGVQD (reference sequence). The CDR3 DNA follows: TGCGCCAGCATTATGGATGGCCAGGGGGCTTGGGAGCAGTACTTC. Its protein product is CASIMDGQGAWEQYF.

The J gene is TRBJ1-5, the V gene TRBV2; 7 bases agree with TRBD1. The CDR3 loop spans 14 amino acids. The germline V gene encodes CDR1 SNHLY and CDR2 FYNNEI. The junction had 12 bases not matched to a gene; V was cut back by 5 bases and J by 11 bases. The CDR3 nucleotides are TGTGCCAGCAGTCGACAGGGCCTCGAGGCGGCCCAGCATTTT. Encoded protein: CASSRQGLEAAQHF.

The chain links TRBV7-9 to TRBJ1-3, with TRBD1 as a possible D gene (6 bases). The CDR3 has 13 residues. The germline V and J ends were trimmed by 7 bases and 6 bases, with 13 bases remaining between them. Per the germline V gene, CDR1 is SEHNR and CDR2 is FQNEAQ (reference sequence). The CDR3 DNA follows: TGTGCCAGCAAGGGGACAAGCTTAAACACCATATATTTT. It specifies CASKGTSLNTIYF.

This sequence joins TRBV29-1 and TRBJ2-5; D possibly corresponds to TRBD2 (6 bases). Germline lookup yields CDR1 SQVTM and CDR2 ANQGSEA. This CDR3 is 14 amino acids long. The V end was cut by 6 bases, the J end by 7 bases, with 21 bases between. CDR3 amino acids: CSVRDDTVVGTQYF. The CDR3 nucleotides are TGCAGCGTGCGGGACGACACGGTGGTGGGGACCCAGTACTTC.

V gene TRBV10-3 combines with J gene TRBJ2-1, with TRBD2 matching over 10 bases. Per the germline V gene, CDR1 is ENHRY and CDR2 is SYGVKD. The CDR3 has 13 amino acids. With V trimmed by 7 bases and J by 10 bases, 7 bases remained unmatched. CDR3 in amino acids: CAIKGTSGDEQFF. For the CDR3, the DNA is TGTGCCATCAAAGGAACTAGCGGGGACGAGCAGTTCTTC.

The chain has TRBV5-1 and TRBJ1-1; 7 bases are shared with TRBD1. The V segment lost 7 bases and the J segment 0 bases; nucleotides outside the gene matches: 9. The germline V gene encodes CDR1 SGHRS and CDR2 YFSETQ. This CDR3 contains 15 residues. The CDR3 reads CASGARGEVNTEAFF. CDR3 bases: TGCGCCAGCGGAGCCAGGGGGGAGGTGAACACTGAAGCTTTCTTT. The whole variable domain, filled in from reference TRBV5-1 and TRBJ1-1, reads KAGVTQTPRYLIKTRGQQVTLSCSPISGHRSVSWYQQTPGQGLQFLFEYFSETQRNKGNFPGRFSGRQFSNSRSEMNVSTLELGDSALYLCASGARGEVNTEAFFGQGTRLTVV.

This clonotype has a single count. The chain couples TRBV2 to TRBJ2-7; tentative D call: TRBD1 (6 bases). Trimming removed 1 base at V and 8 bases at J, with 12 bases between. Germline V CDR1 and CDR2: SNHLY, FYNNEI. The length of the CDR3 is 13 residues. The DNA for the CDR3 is TGTGCCAGCAGTGAAGGGAACAGGGATAAGCAGTACTTC. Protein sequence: CASSEGNRDKQYF.